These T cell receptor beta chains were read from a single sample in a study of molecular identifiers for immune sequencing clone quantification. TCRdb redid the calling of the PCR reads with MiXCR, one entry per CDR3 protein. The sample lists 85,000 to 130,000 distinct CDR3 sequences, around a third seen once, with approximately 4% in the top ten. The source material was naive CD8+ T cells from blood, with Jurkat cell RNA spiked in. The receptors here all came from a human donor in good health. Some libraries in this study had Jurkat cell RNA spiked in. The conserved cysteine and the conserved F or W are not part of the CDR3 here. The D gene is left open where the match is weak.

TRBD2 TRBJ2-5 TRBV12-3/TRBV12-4 ATLGTSEETQY
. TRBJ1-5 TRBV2 ASRPNIDGNQPQH
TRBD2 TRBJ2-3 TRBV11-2 ASSFRQTSLGADTQY
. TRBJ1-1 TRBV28 ASSLGMGRLGSTEAF
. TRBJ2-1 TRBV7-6 ASSLAGVYNEQI
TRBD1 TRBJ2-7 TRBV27 ACGDRGREQY
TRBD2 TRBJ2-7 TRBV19 ASSPGTSGSRGYEQY
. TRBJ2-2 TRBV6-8 ASTIFLGGTGELF
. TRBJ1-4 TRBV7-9 ASTKYATNEKLF
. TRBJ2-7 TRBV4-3 ASSQELQINRPFEQY
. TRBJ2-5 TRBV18 ASSRVAVQETQY
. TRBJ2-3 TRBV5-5 ASSFYGDTQY
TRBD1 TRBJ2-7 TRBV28 ASSFLPTGNEQY
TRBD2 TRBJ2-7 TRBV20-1 SAWTSEAYEQY
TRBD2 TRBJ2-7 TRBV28 ASSGLAASTYEQY
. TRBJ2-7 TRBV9 ASSVGASYEQY
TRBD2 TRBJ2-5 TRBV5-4 ASSSSLAGEETQY
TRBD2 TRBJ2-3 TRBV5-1 ASSLATSGSSTDTQY
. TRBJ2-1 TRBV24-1 ATSDSVGTGPWNEQF
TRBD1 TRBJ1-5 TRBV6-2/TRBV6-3 ATTDRVEDQPQH
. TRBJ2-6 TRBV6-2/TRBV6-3 ASTDSYGNVLT
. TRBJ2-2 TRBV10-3 AITRVNTGELF
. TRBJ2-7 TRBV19 ASKQGDYEQY
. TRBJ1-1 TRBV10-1 ASSEEGTEAF
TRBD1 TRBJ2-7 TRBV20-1 SAGTGNSYEQY
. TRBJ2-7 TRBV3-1 ASSTRDGRGYEQY
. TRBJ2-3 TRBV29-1 SVESTLLKQGLFSTDTQY
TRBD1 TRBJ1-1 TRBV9 ASSVSHSGTGGTEAL
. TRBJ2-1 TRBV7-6 ASSLGDTYNEQF
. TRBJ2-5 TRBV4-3 ASSQDLSGGETQY
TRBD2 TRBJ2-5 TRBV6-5 ASRILAGGRETQY
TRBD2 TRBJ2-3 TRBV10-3 AISLGLVADTLY
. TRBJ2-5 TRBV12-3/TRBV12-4 ASSLALGRETQY
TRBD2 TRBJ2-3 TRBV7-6 ASSLALGGPLDTQY
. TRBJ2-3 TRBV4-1 ASSQAPPTSTDTQY
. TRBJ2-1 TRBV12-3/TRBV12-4 ASSLIGDEQF
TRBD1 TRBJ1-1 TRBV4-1 ASSRPGQANTEAF
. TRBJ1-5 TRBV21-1 ASSKPGTNNQPQH
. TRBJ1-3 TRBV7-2 ASSFFRVDGNTIY
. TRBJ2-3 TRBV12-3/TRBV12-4 ASSQGPRVDTQY
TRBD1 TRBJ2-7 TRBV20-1 SAATDREIAYEQY
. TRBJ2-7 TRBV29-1 SVETLAGYEQY
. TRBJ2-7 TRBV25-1 ASSDGLAREQY
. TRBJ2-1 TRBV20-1 SASRRSSYNEQF
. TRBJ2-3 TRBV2 ASHGTQSTDTQY
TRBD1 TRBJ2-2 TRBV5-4 ASSFGTGGSTGELF
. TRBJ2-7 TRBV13 ASSFHGFHEQY
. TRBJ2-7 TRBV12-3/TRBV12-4 ASSSSVWEQY